Following are 18 T cell receptor beta chains from one sample sequenced in a study of cytomegalovirus exposure and HLA in healthy donors. PCR employed 60 Vbeta and 13 Jbeta primers. TCRdb's table, derived via immunoSEQ multiplex PCR, lists solely in-frame clones and lacks some. The table has about 120,000 clones, about 70% seen once. The sample was PBMCs. Source of these receptors: a human donor in good health.

The chain is built from TRBV27 and TRBJ2-5; 9 bases align to TRBD2. Trimming removed 8 bases from V and 5 bases from J; junction bases left unmatched: 21. Per the germline V gene, CDR1 is MNHEY and CDR2 is SMNVEV (reference sequence). This CDR3 has 18 amino acids. As DNA, the CDR3 is TGTGCCAGCCGCTTTAGGTTTGCTAGCGGGGCCCCCGGGGAGACCCAGTACTTC. Its translation: CASRFRFASGAPGETQYF.

The V gene is TRBV28, the J gene TRBJ2-1; 10 nucleotides line up with TRBD1. V gave up 5 bases and J gave up 15 bases; unmatched junction bases: 4. The CDR3 is 11 amino acids. Germline V gives CDR1 MDHEN, CDR2 SYDVKM. CDR3 sequence reads: CASSGGTGVFF. The CDR3 region has the DNA TGTGCCAGCAGTGGCGGGACAGGGGTGTTCTTC.

The rearrangement links TRBV28 to TRBJ2-1; the match to TRBD1 covers 8 bases. The CDR3 extends over 14 amino acids. The germline CDR1 and CDR2 sequences are MDHEN and SYDVKM. Trimming cost V 6 bases and J 7 bases; bases outside gene matches: 8. CDR3 DNA sequence: TGTGCCAGCAGAACCGGGACAGGAGTTAATGAGCAGTTCTTC. Protein product: CASRTGTGVNEQFF.

The gene calls are TRBV6-5 and TRBJ1-1; D uncertain. V was clipped by 8 bases and J by 2 bases, with 12 bases between them. This CDR3 comprises 13 residues. Germline V gives CDR1 MNHEY, CDR2 SVGAGI. The CDR3 loop reads CASGPQINTEAFF. The CDR3 DNA is TGTGCCAGCGGTCCCCAGATAAACACTGAAGCTTTCTTT.

This clone was detected ten times or more. The V gene is TRBV7-9, the J gene TRBJ1-4; the D gene is possibly TRBD1 (5 bases). From germline, CDR1 is SEHNR and CDR2 FQNEAQ (reference sequence). CDR3 length: 14 residues. The ends were cut back, 1 base at V and 7 bases at J, with 10 bases in the middle. The CDR3 sequence: CASSLGGAIEKLFF. CDR3 nucleotide sequence: TGTGCCAGCAGCTTAGGGGGCGCGATTGAAAAACTGTTTTTT.

This clone appeared once. CDR3 in DNA: TGTGCCAGCAGCCAGGCGGGAGGGCCAAGTGGGAATGAGCAGTTCTTC. Translating it yields CASSQAGGPSGNEQFF. The chain carries TRBV4-2 and TRBJ2-1, with 9 nucleotides matching TRBD2. The length of the CDR3 is 16 residues. Germline V lookup: CDR1 LGHNA, CDR2 YNFKEQ. With 3 bases clipped from V and 7 bases from J, the junction kept 10 bases outside the gene matches.

V gene TRBV27 combines with J gene TRBJ1-5, with D maybe TRBD1 (6 bases). V was pared by 2 bases and J by 4 bases, with 9 bases between. The CDR3 has 14 residues. Germline values: CDR1 MNHEY, CDR2 SMNVEV (reference sequence). Here the CDR3 reads CASSLGGPNQPQHF. The CDR3 nucleotides read TGTGCCAGCAGTTTAGGGGGCCCTAATCAGCCCCAGCATTTT.

The chain links TRBV6-1 to TRBJ1-5; tentative D call: TRBD1 (6 bases). Germline loops: CDR1 MNHNS, CDR2 SASEGT. The CDR3 sequence is 16 residues long. The V end was cut by 2 bases, the J end by 0 bases, with 11 bases between. The CDR3 loop is CASSESRTASNQPQHF. The CDR3 region has the DNA TGTGCCAGCAGTGAAAGCAGGACAGCTAGCAATCAGCCCCAGCATTTT.

This clone showed up just a few times. The chain is built from TRBV30 and TRBJ2-5; possible D gene TRBD2, 7 bases. CDR3 length: 14 residues. V gave up 0 bases and J gave up 9 bases, with 17 bases separating them. Germline V gene lookup returns CDR1 GTSNPN and CDR2 SVGIG (reference sequence). CDR3 DNA sequence: TGTGCCTGGAGTGTCCGGGGGGCCGTGTGGGCCCAGTACTTC. Its translation is CAWSVRGAVWAQYF.

In this sample, this clone turned up a few times. This rearrangement joins TRBV10-1 to TRBJ2-5; 7 bases align to TRBD2. Unmatched junction bases numbered 10, after V lost 4 bases and J lost 11 bases. This CDR3 is built from 13 residues. Germline V CDR1 and CDR2: WNHNN, SYGVQD (reference sequence). The CDR3: CASSVKREGEQYF. The CDR3 DNA sequence: TGCGCCAGCAGTGTAAAGAGGGAGGGAGAGCAGTACTTC.

The V call is TRBV7-2, the J call TRBJ2-7; 9 nucleotides agree with TRBD2. Germline V gives CDR1 SGHTA, CDR2 FQGNSA. The CDR3 spans 17 residues. Trimming cost V 5 bases and J 0 bases; bases outside gene matches: 11. This chain's CDR3 is CASSPVSSGDSSYEQYF. CDR3 in DNA: TGTGCCAGCAGCCCCGTCTCTAGCGGGGATAGCTCCTACGAGCAGTACTTC.

J is TRBJ2-1 and V is TRBV5-1, with D possibly being TRBD1 (6 bases). The CDR3 loop spans 14 amino acids. V was cut by 0 bases and J by 3 bases, with 7 bases left in between. The germline CDR1 and CDR2 sequences are SGHRS and YFSETQ. The DNA of the CDR3 is TGCGCCAGCAGCTTGGGGACAGACTACAATGAGCAGTTCTTC. Amino acids: CASSLGTDYNEQFF.

The J gene is TRBJ2-5, the V gene TRBV15, with TRBD1 as a possible D gene (5 bases). The J call is uncertain, as TRBJ2-7 better fits the DNA end. CDR1 and CDR2 (germline): LNHNV, YYDKDF (reference sequence). The CDR3 is 17 amino acids. DNA of the CDR3: TGTGCCACCAGCAGAGGGCTTTTTGGCCAGGGTTCCTACGAGCAGTACTTC. Its protein is CATSRGLFGQGSYEQYF.

This clone was picked up one time. V is TRBV7-2 and J is TRBJ2-7; D is unclear. Trimming stripped 0 bases from V and 2 bases from J, with 8 bases between. The CDR3 sequence is 14 residues long. Looked up from germline, CDR1 is SGHTA and CDR2 is FQGNSA. CDR3 coding DNA: TGTGCCAGCAGCTTAGCGCATCAGGCCTACGAGCAGTACTTC. It translates to CASSLAHQAYEQYF.

The genes are TRBV2 and TRBJ2-3; the D is unclear. This CDR3 region has 12 residues. Trimming shortened V by 7 bases and J by 4 bases, and 9 bases separated the two germline ends. Germline loops: CDR1 SNHLY, CDR2 FYNNEI. CDR3 DNA sequence: TGTGCCAGCACCTGGAGCGCAGATACGCAGTATTTT. It yields the protein CASTWSADTQYF.

The V and J genes are TRBV2 and TRBJ2-7; D is undetermined. There are 13 residues in the CDR3. Deletions cut 2 bases from V and 0 bases from J, with 5 bases between. Germline V gene lookup returns CDR1 SNHLY and CDR2 FYNNEI. This CDR3 is CASSEPFSYEQYF. In DNA form, the CDR3 reads TGTGCCAGCAGTGAACCGTTCTCCTACGAGCAGTACTTC.

In this sample, this clone turned up once. The V call is TRBV30, the J call TRBJ2-2; D possibly corresponds to TRBD1 (6 bases). Germline lookup yields CDR1 GTSNPN and CDR2 SVGIG (reference sequence). The CDR3 has 14 amino acids. V was shortened by 6 bases and J by 5 bases, with 16 bases between the two germline ends. The CDR3 DNA is TGTGCCTGTCCTGGACAGCTGAGGACCGGGGAGCTGTTTTTT. Its protein product is CACPGQLRTGELFF.

The chain couples TRBV5-4 to TRBJ2-3, with 7 nucleotides matching TRBD1. With 4 bases clipped from V and 3 bases from J, the junction kept 5 bases outside the gene matches. The CDR3 has 14 amino acids. Germline values: CDR1 SGHNT, CDR2 YYREEE (reference sequence). The CDR3 sequence is CASSEGQFTDTQYF. The DNA for the CDR3 is TGTGCCAGCAGCGAGGGACAGTTTACAGATACGCAGTATTTT.